The rows below give T cell receptor beta chains drawn from one sample of a study of blood T cell repertoires in COVID-19. Sequencing was performed with immunoSEQ multiplex PCR; in TCRdb, only in-frame clones are kept and a portion is missing. The sample yields about 190,000 clones, about four fifths seen once. Sequencing used peripheral blood. The source of these receptors is a woman in her seventies with active or convalescent COVID-19. The CDR3 runs from the conserved cysteine through the conserved F or W. The D gene is left open where the match is weak. The size field is filled for only some rows; it gives once, few, many or a size class.

size	V	D	J	CDR3	DNA
-	TRBV7-3	-	TRBJ2-1	CASSPRFASRDEQFF	TGTGCCAGCAGCCCACGTTTCGCCTCCCGGGATGAGCAGTTCTTC
-	TRBV29-1	TRBD1	TRBJ2-1	CSVPIPGQNNEQFF	TGCAGCGTTCCCATCCCGGGACAGAACAATGAGCAGTTCTTC
-	TRBV27	-	TRBJ2-7	CASSFQGGHEQYF	TGTGCCAGCAGTTTCCAGGGGGGCCACGAGCAGTACTTC
-	TRBV11-2	TRBD2	TRBJ2-3	CASSLGGRNTDTQYF	TGTGCCAGCAGCCTCGGCGGGAGAAACACAGATACGCAGTATTTT
few	TRBV2	-	TRBJ2-2	CASTPRTVNTGELFF	TGTGCCAGCACCCCACGGACAGTAAACACCGGGGAGCTGTTTTTT
-	TRBV18	TRBD1	TRBJ1-1	CASSDRGKSAEAFF	TGTGCCAGCTCAGACAGGGGGAAGTCGGCTGAAGCTTTCTTT
-	TRBV27	TRBD1	TRBJ2-6	CASTSTGVKAGANVLTF	TGTGCCAGCACCTCGACAGGGGTTAAGGCTGGGGCCAACGTCCTGACTTTC
-	TRBV5-1	-	TRBJ2-7	CASSHPGSYEQYF	TGCGCCAGCAGCCATCCAGGCTCCTACGAGCAGTACTTC
-	TRBV28	TRBD1	TRBJ1-2	CASSLWTGGHGYTF	TGTGCCAGCAGTTTATGGACAGGGGGCCATGGCTACACCTTC
-	TRBV18	-	TRBJ2-1	CASSLRDSDNEQFF	TGTGCCAGCTCCCTGCGGGACTCCGACAATGAGCAGTTCTTC
-	TRBV11-2	TRBD2	TRBJ2-1	CASSATSGSPNEQFF	TGTGCCAGCAGCGCGACTAGCGGGAGTCCAAATGAGCAGTTCTTC
-	TRBV28	-	TRBJ2-1	CASSLTGNEQFF	TGTGCCAGCAGTTTGACAGGCAATGAGCAGTTCTTC
once	TRBV24-1	TRBD1	TRBJ2-1	CATSDPGTGVENEQFF	TGTGCCACCAGTGATCCCGGGACAGGGGTAGAAAATGAGCAGTTCTTC
once	TRBV29-1	-	TRBJ1-2	CSVDPARLGGYGYTF	TGCAGCGTTGATCCGGCCCGGTTGGGGGGCTATGGCTACACCTTC
-	TRBV24-1	TRBD1	TRBJ2-3	CATSEGDRGRSDTQYF	TGTGCCACCAGTGAAGGGGACAGGGGACGTTCTGATACGCAGTATTTT
many	TRBV29-1	-	TRBJ2-3	CSVVGRRGQTDTQYF	TGCAGCGTTGTCGGCCGGAGGGGTCAGACAGATACGCAGTATTTT
-	TRBV6-6	-	TRBJ1-2	CASSFEAGGYTF	TGTGCCAGCAGTTTTGAGGCTGGGGGCTACACCTTC
-	TRBV11-2	-	TRBJ2-2	CASSSPSTPGELFF	TGTGCCAGCAGCTCACCCTCTACCCCCGGGGAGCTGTTTTTT
-	TRBV5-1	-	TRBJ2-5	CASREANQETQYF	TGCGCCAGCAGAGAGGCGAACCAAGAGACCCAGTACTTC
once	TRBV2	TRBD2	TRBJ2-7	CASRGLGLAGDEQYF	TGTGCCAGCAGAGGGTTGGGACTAGCGGGAGACGAGCAGTACTTC
-	TRBV28	-	TRBJ1-1	CASSPHIPSEAFF	TGTGCCAGCAGTCCACACATCCCCTCTGAAGCTTTCTTT
-	TRBV19	TRBD1	TRBJ2-7	CASSIDLWPGQGRYEQYF	TGTGCCAGTAGTATAGATCTTTGGCCGGGACAGGGCCGTTACGAGCAGTACTTC
-	TRBV19	-	TRBJ2-4	CASTGEGLAKNIQYF	TGTGCCAGTACTGGGGAAGGACTAGCCAAAAACATTCAGTACTTC
-	TRBV11-2	TRBD1	TRBJ2-7	CASNSRQGARDEQYF	TGTGCCAGCAACTCAAGACAGGGGGCAAGGGACGAGCAGTACTTC
-	TRBV12-3/TRBV12-4	-	TRBJ2-7	CASSLVQSYEQYF	TGTGCCAGCAGTTTAGTACAGTCCTACGAGCAGTACTTC
-	TRBV5-1	TRBD1	TRBJ2-3	CASSLGQGSWADTQYF	TGCGCCAGCAGCTTGGGACAGGGGTCTTGGGCAGATACGCAGTATTTT
-	TRBV29-1	-	TRBJ1-2	CSVEVQGNYGYTF	TGCAGCGTTGAAGTGCAGGGGAACTATGGCTACACCTTC
-	TRBV6-4	-	TRBJ2-5	CASRPRQKETQYF	TGTGCCAGCAGACCGAGACAGAAAGAGACCCAGTACTTC
-	TRBV11-2	-	TRBJ1-2	CASSLQQQGPPYGYTF	TGTGCCAGCAGCCTGCAGCAACAGGGTCCCCCCTATGGCTACACCTTC
-	TRBV5-1	TRBD2	TRBJ2-7	CASSLEGLAKSPQYF	TGCGCCAGCAGCTTGGAGGGACTAGCAAAGAGCCCTCAGTACTTC
-	TRBV10-1	-	TRBJ2-2	CASSPLNTGELFF	TGCGCCAGCAGTCCCCTGAACACCGGGGAGCTGTTTTTT
-	TRBV5-1	-	TRBJ2-2	CASSLEGVGELFF	TGCGCCAGCAGCTTGGAAGGGGTCGGGGAGCTGTTTTTT
-	TRBV11-2	TRBD2	TRBJ2-3	CASSFSGADTQYF	TGTGCCAGCAGCTTCAGCGGGGCGGATACGCAGTATTTT
-	TRBV7-7	TRBD2	TRBJ2-2	CASSLTGLAGSGELFF	TGTGCCAGCAGCCTGACAGGACTAGCGGGATCCGGGGAGCTGTTTTTT
-	TRBV11-1	TRBD2	TRBJ2-1	CASSLVGGTSGNEQFF	TGTGCCAGCAGCTTAGTTGGGGGGACTAGCGGCAATGAGCAGTTCTTC
-	TRBV28	-	TRBJ1-3	CASTISPGSGNTIYF	TGTGCCAGCACCATTTCTCCAGGGTCCGGAAACACCATATATTTT
-	TRBV6-5	-	TRBJ2-1	CASSTRTYNEQFF	TGTGCCAGCAGTACCAGGACTTACAATGAGCAGTTCTTC
-	TRBV14	-	TRBJ1-1	CASSQEPPTPGHHTEAFF	TGTGCCAGCAGCCAAGAACCCCCAACCCCCGGACACCACACTGAAGCTTTCTTT
-	TRBV7-9	TRBD2	TRBJ2-3	CASRSGLAGGGTDTQYF	TGTGCCAGCAGGAGTGGACTAGCGGGAGGTGGTACAGATACGCAGTATTTT
-	TRBV19	TRBD1	TRBJ2-5	CASSIGRGGRRETQYF	TGTGCCAGTAGTATAGGTCGAGGGGGCAGGAGAGAGACCCAGTACTTC
-	TRBV7-8	TRBD1	TRBJ2-1	CASSSSVRTGGQGEQFF	TGTGCCAGCAGCTCAAGCGTGAGGACAGGGGGCCAGGGTGAGCAGTTCTTC
-	TRBV7-9	TRBD1	TRBJ2-1	CASSPGQGNYNEQFF	TGTGCCAGCAGCCCTGGACAGGGCAACTACAATGAGCAGTTCTTC
-	TRBV5-6	-	TRBJ1-2	CASSLGQNLGGYTF	TGTGCCAGCAGCTTGGGACAGAACCTCGGGGGCTACACCTTC
-	TRBV7-2	-	TRBJ2-3	CASSLGGIYTQYF	TGTGCCAGCAGCCTTGGGGGGATTTATACGCAGTATTTT
-	TRBV18	-	TRBJ2-6	CASSPLGASGANVLTF	TGTGCCAGCTCTCCCTTGGGAGCCTCTGGGGCCAACGTCCTGACTTTC
few	TRBV7-9	TRBD2	TRBJ2-5	CASAPTLAGQETQYF	TGTGCCAGCGCACCGACACTAGCGGGACAAGAGACCCAGTACTTC